These 26 T cell receptor beta chains originate from one sample sequenced in a study of shared clonotypes between healthy human individuals. Generated by immunoSEQ multiplex PCR, the TCRdb table keeps only in-frame clones and is missing some. The data show around 1.6 million clones, approximately 98% seen once. The sample taken for sequencing was naive CD4+ T cells sorted from blood. Subset of the sample: CD45RA+ positively selected. The receptors stem from a man between 25 and 39 years old in good health.

In DNA form, the CDR3 reads TGTGCCACCTCTGGCGGGGGACTAGCGGGAGGCGGGACCCAGTACTTC. It specifies CATSGGGLAGGGTQYF. The chain recombines TRBV28 with TRBJ2-5; 15 bases align to TRBD2. Germline assignment: CDR1 MDHEN and CDR2 SYDVKM. The CDR3 runs 16 residues. The junction had 13 bases not matched to a gene; V was cut back by 10 bases and J by 7 bases.

V gene TRBV18 combines with J gene TRBJ1-2, with 8 bases identical to TRBD1. CDR3 length: 15 residues. Germline CDR1 reads KGHSH; CDR2 reads LQKENI. V gave up 3 bases and J gave up 8 bases; unmatched junction bases: 11. The CDR3 is CASSPQTRGRGGYTF. The CDR3 nucleotides are TGTGCCAGCTCACCCCAAACCAGGGGGCGCGGAGGCTACACCTTC.

The chain carries TRBV6-5 and TRBJ2-7; D might be TRBD1 (5 bases). Trimming took off 7 bases at V and 0 bases at J, with 13 bases between the two ends. CDR1 is MNHEY and CDR2 is SVGAGI in the germline V gene. CDR3 length equals 14 residues. For the CDR3, the DNA is TGTGCCAGCAATCAGGACACAAACTCCTACGAGCAGTACTTC. Translated, it gives CASNQDTNSYEQYF.

The sample holds one count of this clone. The V gene is TRBV9, the J gene TRBJ2-2, with 7 bases matching TRBD2. Unmatched junction bases numbered 9, after V lost 4 bases and J lost 0 bases. The CDR3 has 17 residues. Germline V CDR1 and CDR2: SGDLS, YYNGEE. CDR3 sequence: CASSRESGTTNTGELFF. The CDR3 bases are TGTGCCAGCAGCAGGGAGAGCGGGACTACGAACACCGGGGAGCTGTTTTTT.

The chain has TRBV7-2 and TRBJ2-3; 9 positions match TRBD2. The CDR3 has 17 residues. Germline values: CDR1 SGHTA, CDR2 FQGNSA. V dropped 2 bases and J dropped 4; count of bases not matched to a gene: 10. The CDR3 is CASSLFRTSDAADTQYF. The CDR3 DNA reads as TGTGCCAGCAGCTTATTCCGGACTAGCGACGCAGCAGATACGCAGTATTTT.

V usage is TRBV11-2 and J usage is TRBJ2-1, with D maybe TRBD2 (6 bases). Germline CDR1 and CDR2: SGHAT and FQNNGV. V was clipped by 1 base and J by 2 bases, with 9 bases between them. This CDR3 spans 15 amino acids. DNA of the CDR3: TGTGCCAGCAGCTTAGTAGCGGTAACCTACAATGAGCAGTTCTTC. Its translation is CASSLVAVTYNEQFF.

The rearrangement uses TRBV5-5 and TRBJ2-3; D is uncertain. The V end was cut by 5 bases, the J end by 4 bases, with 14 bases between. This CDR3 is 14 amino acids long. Per the germline V gene, CDR1 is SGHKS and CDR2 is YYEKEE (reference sequence). This CDR3 is CASSRPGGPDTQYF. CDR3 sequence (DNA): TGTGCCAGCAGTAGGCCCGGTGGGCCAGATACGCAGTATTTT.

The chain has TRBV2 and TRBJ2-6, with a tentative D call TRBD1 (6 bases). Germline CDR1 SNHLY, CDR2 FYNNEI. The V end lost 11 bases, the J end lost 3 bases, and 14 bases lay between the germline ends. The CDR3 is 14 amino acids. The CDR3 region has the DNA TGTGCCGGCCACAGGGATGGTGGGGCCAACGTCCTGACTTTC. Its protein is CAGHRDGGANVLTF.

This chain uses TRBV7-3 with TRBJ1-2, with a possible D match to TRBD1 (5 bases). Trimming took 5 bases from V and 6 from J, leaving 16 bases between them. Germline CDR1 and CDR2: SGHTA and FQGTGA. The CDR3 extends over 14 amino acids. CDR3 sequence: CASSVGPGSNGYTF. The CDR3 nucleotides read TGTGCCAGCAGCGTGGGGCCAGGGAGTAATGGCTACACCTTC.

CDR3 sequence (DNA): TGTGCCAGCAGGCCATTCGACAGGGATGGAAACACCATATATTTT. This encodes CASRPFDRDGNTIYF. The rearrangement links TRBV28 to TRBJ1-3; 7 nucleotides match TRBD1. Germline CDR1 MDHEN, CDR2 SYDVKM. The CDR3 is 15 residues long. Trimming at V came to 6 bases and at J to 3 bases, leaving 8 bases not matched to a gene.

Concerning this clone itself: Other DNA sequences in the sample encode the same CDR3. The chain carries TRBV6-1 and TRBJ2-2, with D tentatively TRBD2 (5 bases). The CDR3 totals 15 residues. The germline V gene encodes CDR1 MNHNS and CDR2 SASEGT. Trimming removed 4 bases from V and 2 bases from J, with 11 bases in between. The CDR3 sequence is CASSVTSANTGELFF. CDR3 coding DNA: TGTGCCAGCAGTGTTACTAGTGCCAACACCGGGGAGCTGTTTTTT.

This rearrangement joins TRBV7-9 to TRBJ2-1; a possible D gene is TRBD2 (5 bases). The CDR3 has 14 residues. Per germline, CDR1 SEHNR and CDR2 FQNEAQ (reference sequence). With 2 bases removed from V and 8 bases from J, the gap between germline ends came to 13 bases. CDR3 sequence reads: CASSLYEGWHEQFF. For the CDR3, the DNA is TGTGCCAGCAGCTTATATGAGGGCTGGCATGAGCAGTTCTTC.

This clone was counted once. V is TRBV19 and J is TRBJ1-5; maybe TRBD1 (6 bases). V was clipped by 1 base and J by 2 bases, with 12 bases between them. This CDR3 has 16 residues. Germline assignment: CDR1 LNHDA and CDR2 SQIVND (reference sequence). The CDR3 loop is CASSIAGVWGNQPQHF. CDR3 nucleotides: TGTGCCAGTAGTATAGCAGGGGTTTGGGGCAATCAGCCCCAGCATTTT.

In regard to this clone: In the same sample, other DNA sequences code for this CDR3. The rearrangement uses TRBV25-1 and TRBJ1-1; the D is unclear. Trimming left V 0 bases short and J 2 bases short, with 7 bases between. The CDR3 consists of 14 residues. The germline V gene has CDR1 MGHDK and CDR2 SYGVNS. The CDR3 loop is CASSEYGENTEAFF. As DNA, the CDR3 is TGTGCCAGCAGTGAATATGGGGAAAACACTGAAGCTTTCTTT.

The V gene is TRBV7-3, the J gene TRBJ2-6; D unresolved. The CDR3 length is 16 residues. Germline V gene sequence: CDR1 SGHTA, CDR2 FQGTGA. Trimming pared 5 bases from V and 0 bases from J, leaving 11 bases between. The CDR3 loop reads CASSVNTDSGANVLTF. The CDR3 DNA reads TGTGCCAGCAGCGTTAACACAGACTCTGGGGCCAACGTCCTGACTTTC.

This chain links TRBV7-8 with TRBJ2-7; 9 bases fit TRBD1. This CDR3 spans 17 amino acids. Trimming cost V 2 bases and J 1 base; bases outside gene matches: 9. Per the germline V gene, CDR1 is SGHVS and CDR2 is FQNEAQ. This chain's CDR3 is CASSLRIRDRASYEQYF. The DNA for the CDR3 is TGTGCCAGCAGCTTACGCATCCGGGACAGGGCGTCCTACGAGCAGTACTTC.

This clone was counted a single time. The genes are TRBV18 and TRBJ2-1; 10 bases align to TRBD2. The CDR3 extends over 15 amino acids. The germline V gene encodes CDR1 KGHSH and CDR2 LQKENI. Unmatched junction bases numbered 7, after V lost 3 bases and J lost 8 bases. Here the CDR3 reads CASSPSSSGSDEQFF. The CDR3 nucleotides are TGTGCCAGCTCACCTAGTTCTAGCGGGAGCGATGAGCAGTTCTTC. The variable domain in full, completed from reference TRBV18 and TRBJ2-1, reads NAGVMQNPRHLVRRRGQEARLRCSPMKGHSHVYWYRQLPEEGLKFMVYLQKENIIDESGMPKERFSAEFPKEGPSILRIQQVVRGDSAAYFCASSPSSSGSDEQFFGPGTRLTVL.

This clone was detected only once. The rearrangement uses TRBV6-5 and TRBJ2-3; unclear D gene. Germline V gene sequence: CDR1 MNHEY, CDR2 SVGAGI. The CDR3 has 14 residues. V gave up 0 bases and J gave up 8 bases, with 12 bases separating them. The CDR3: CASSYSDVFGTQYF. DNA for the CDR3: TGTGCCAGCAGTTACTCGGACGTATTTGGTACGCAGTATTTT.

The genes are TRBV18 and TRBJ2-1; 12 positions agree with TRBD2. This CDR3 has 17 residues. Germline V CDR1 and CDR2: KGHSH, LQKENI. V dropped 0 bases and J dropped 7; count of bases not matched to a gene: 7. The CDR3 bases are TGTGCCAGCTCACCACCGAAGGGGCTAGCGGGAGGGAATGAGCAGTTCTTC. As protein: CASSPPKGLAGGNEQFF.

CDR3 sequence (DNA): TGTGCCAGCAGTTTGGGGGACCCCACAGACCGCTCCTACAATGAGCAGTTCTTC. Translating gives CASSLGDPTDRSYNEQFF. V gene TRBV27 combines with J gene TRBJ2-1, with D perhaps TRBD1 or TRBD2 (5 bases each). Looked up from germline, CDR1 is MNHEY and CDR2 is SMNVEV (reference sequence). V lost 3 bases to trimming and J lost 0 bases, with 18 bases between them. This CDR3 is built from 18 residues.

The chain combines TRBV19 with TRBJ1-4; 7 nucleotides line up with TRBD1. This CDR3 has 16 amino acids. The germline CDR1 and CDR2 sequences are LNHDA and SQIVND (reference sequence). With V trimmed by 4 bases and J by 8 bases, 13 bases remained unmatched. The CDR3 loop is CASSTIPGQLLEKLFF. The DNA for the CDR3 is TGTGCCAGTAGTACGATTCCGGGACAGTTGTTGGAAAAACTGTTTTTT.

V is TRBV12-5 and J is TRBJ2-1; TRBD2 is a possible D gene (6 bases). Trimming pared 6 bases from V and 5 bases from J, leaving 11 bases between. The germline V gene encodes CDR1 LGHNT and CDR2 FRNRAP. This CDR3 is 13 amino acids long. CDR3 loop: CASGDYGHNEQFF. Written as DNA, the CDR3 is TGTGCTAGTGGGGACTATGGCCACAATGAGCAGTTCTTC. Combining the CDR3 with reference TRBV12-5 and TRBJ2-1 gives the whole variable domain DARVTQTPRHKVTEMGQEVTMRCQPILGHNTVFWYRQTMMQGLELLAYFRNRAPLDDSGMPKDRFSAEMPDATLATLKIQPSEPRDSAVYFCASGDYGHNEQFFGPGTRLTVL.

The V gene is TRBV7-9, the J gene TRBJ2-3, with 11 bases that match TRBD2. With 1 base clipped from V and 2 bases from J, the junction kept 5 bases outside the gene matches. This CDR3 spans 17 amino acids. CDR1 and CDR2 (germline): SEHNR, FQNEAQ (reference sequence). The CDR3 loop reads CASSLVTSGTNTDTQYF. In DNA form, the CDR3 reads TGTGCCAGCAGCTTAGTGACTAGCGGGACCAACACAGATACGCAGTATTTT. Supplemented by reference TRBV7-9 and TRBJ2-3, the full variable domain reads DTGVSQNPRHKITKRGQNVTFRCDPISEHNRLYWYRQTLGQGPEFLTYFQNEAQLEKSRLLSDRFSAERPKGSFSTLEIQRTEQGDSAMYLCASSLVTSGTNTDTQYFGPGTRLTVL.

Comment on this clone: Different DNA sequences within this sample yield the same CDR3. The chain is built from TRBV28 and TRBJ2-7; D is unclear. Germline CDR1 MDHEN, CDR2 SYDVKM. V lost 6 bases, J lost 2 bases, and 8 bases lay in between. The CDR3 has 12 amino acids. This CDR3 reads CASRGTTYEQYF. The CDR3 bases are TGTGCCAGCAGGGGCACCACCTACGAGCAGTACTTC.

The rearrangement joins TRBV5-1 to TRBJ2-7, with D possibly being TRBD1 or TRBD2 (6 bases each). Germline V gene lookup returns CDR1 SGHRS and CDR2 YFSETQ. The CDR3 sequence is 14 residues long. Deletions cut 0 bases from V and 3 bases from J, with 10 bases between. The CDR3: CASSLVGGHYEQYF. As DNA, the CDR3 is TGCGCCAGCAGCTTGGTCGGGGGACACTACGAGCAGTACTTC.

The chain couples TRBV7-8 to TRBJ2-3; D is undetermined. The CDR3 sequence is 12 residues long. Trimming removed 2 bases at V and 11 bases at J, with 11 bases between. Germline assignment: CDR1 SGHVS and CDR2 FQNEAQ. CDR3: CASSLKSVGQYF. CDR3 DNA: TGTGCCAGCAGCTTAAAGTCGGTCGGGCAGTATTTT.